Presented here are 27 T cell receptor beta chains from one specimen sequenced in a study of shared clonotypes between healthy human individuals. Produced via immunoSEQ multiplex PCR; TCRdb's table is partial and in-frame only. The profile shows more than 2 million clones, 90% to 95% of them singletons. The sequenced sample consisted of naive CD4+ T cells sorted from blood. Regarding subset: CD45RA+ positively selected. All receptors come from a man between 18 and 35 years old in good health.

This rearrangement joins TRBV23-1 to TRBJ1-5; TRBD1 aligns across 9 bases. TRBV23-1 carries the ORF label, with uncertain function. The CDR3 runs 16 residues. The ends lost 3 bases at V and 6 bases at J; junction bases unmatched: 9. For the CDR3, the DNA is TGCGCCAGCAGTCAGCCACAGGGGGCAACTAGTCAGCCCCAGCATTTT. Residues: CASSQPQGATSQPQHF.

The V and J genes are TRBV10-3 and TRBJ2-7; tentatively, D is TRBD1 (5 bases). CDR3 length: 13 residues. Trimming removed 1 base at V and 4 bases at J, with 8 bases between. The germline V gene encodes CDR1 ENHRY and CDR2 SYGVKD. CDR3 bases: TGTGCCATCAGTGAGTGGCAGGGATACGAGCAGTACTTC. This gives the protein CAISEWQGYEQYF.

Note on this clone: The same CDR3 is also encoded by other DNA sequences in this sample. The J gene is TRBJ1-4, the V gene TRBV5-1, with a tentative D call TRBD1 (5 bases). V lost 3 bases and J lost 0, with 9 bases in between. The CDR3 is 15 amino acids. Germline V gene sequence: CDR1 SGHRS, CDR2 YFSETQ. The CDR3 DNA reads TGCGCCAGCAGCTCGACGGGGGCAACTAATGAAAAACTGTTTTTT. This encodes CASSSTGATNEKLFF. The variable domain in full, with the rest retrieved from reference TRBV5-1 and TRBJ1-4, is KAGVTQTPRYLIKTRGQQVTLSCSPISGHRSVSWYQQTPGQGLQFLFEYFSETQRNKGNFPGRFSGRQFSNSRSEMNVSTLELGDSALYLCASSSTGATNEKLFFGSGTQLSVL.

The chain carries TRBV7-2 and TRBJ2-4, with a tentative D call TRBD1 (6 bases). Per germline, CDR1 SGHTA and CDR2 FQGNSA. The CDR3 is 15 amino acids. With 0 bases removed from V and 1 base from J, the gap between germline ends came to 7 bases. CDR3 sequence reads: CASSLADRAKNIQYF. In nucleotides, the CDR3 is TGTGCCAGCAGCTTAGCAGACAGGGCCAAAAACATTCAGTACTTC.

Here the CDR3 DNA reads TGTGCCTGGGCGGAGCCCCCCCTGGGAGAGACCCAGTACTTC. It is translated as CAWAEPPLGETQYF. The V call is TRBV30, the J call TRBJ2-5; D unresolved. The V end lost 5 bases, the J end lost 4 bases, and 17 bases lay between the germline ends. In germline, CDR1 is GTSNPN, CDR2 SVGIG (reference sequence). CDR3 length equals 14 residues.

To note about this clone: This may arise from a read error, as a much more abundant clone is one base away. Other DNA sequences within the sample encode an identical CDR3. The V gene is TRBV18, the J gene TRBJ2-7; D not certain. This CDR3 region has 11 residues. Germline loops: CDR1 KGHSH, CDR2 LQKENI. V lost 2 bases and J lost 5, with 4 bases in between. The CDR3 DNA reads TGTGCCAGCTCACCAAGGGACGAGCAGTACTTC. Protein product: CASSPRDEQYF.

This chain joins TRBV7-8 and TRBJ2-5, with 12 bases matching TRBD1. From germline, CDR1 is SGHVS and CDR2 FQNEAQ. This CDR3 region has 17 residues. Germline trimming cut 3 bases from V and 5 bases from J; bases unmatched to any gene: 10. The DNA for the CDR3 is TGTGCCAGCAGCTTTATACTCCGGGACAGGGGGCAGGAGACCCAGTACTTC. Protein: CASSFILRDRGQETQYF.

The J gene is TRBJ2-5, the V gene TRBV9; tentatively, D is TRBD2 (5 bases). Trimming removed 2 bases at V and 1 base at J, with 12 bases between. CDR1 SGDLS and CDR2 YYNGEE come from the germline V gene. The CDR3 is 15 residues long. The CDR3 DNA sequence: TGTGCCAGCAGCGTCGAAGCGGTTCCCCAAGAGACCCAGTACTTC. The encoded protein is CASSVEAVPQETQYF.

This clone was found a few times. V is TRBV5-4 and J is TRBJ1-6; TRBD1 might be the D (6 bases). V dropped 4 bases and J dropped 6 bases, with 17 bases sitting between them. Germline CDR1 reads SGHNT; CDR2 reads YYREEE (reference sequence). The CDR3 sequence is 16 residues long. The DNA of the CDR3 is TGTGCCAGCAGCAAACAGGGCGGAGGCGTTAATTCACCCCTCCACTTT. Translation gives CASSKQGGGVNSPLHF.

The V and J genes are TRBV19 and TRBJ1-1; maybe TRBD1 (5 bases). The germline gives CDR1 LNHDA, CDR2 SQIVND (reference sequence). Trimming took off 4 bases at V and 0 bases at J, with 6 bases between the two ends. The CDR3 spans 13 residues. Here the CDR3 reads CASSRDVNTEAFF. The CDR3 coding sequence is TGTGCCAGTAGTAGGGACGTGAACACTGAAGCTTTCTTT.

The DNA for the CDR3 is TGCGCCAGCAGCCAAGAACGACTGGGAAACACCATATATTTT. It is translated as CASSQERLGNTIYF. The V gene is TRBV4-1, the J gene TRBJ1-3; D gene unclear. Germline V lookup: CDR1 MGHRA, CDR2 YSYEKL. CDR3 length equals 14 residues. Trimming removed 0 bases from V and 4 bases from J, with 7 bases in between.

This clone was detected a few times. Other DNA sequences in the same sample also yield this CDR3. The chain uses TRBV11-2 and TRBJ2-7; D remains ambiguous. CDR3 size: 11 residues. Trimming took 5 bases from V and 6 from J, leaving 8 bases between them. Germline loops: CDR1 SGHAT, CDR2 FQNNGV. CDR3 in DNA: TGTGCCAGCAGCCTCACCGCCGAGCAGTACTTC. This translates into CASSLTAEQYF. Full variable domain (outside the CDR3, taken from reference TRBV11-2 and TRBJ2-7): EAGVAQSPRYKIIEKRQSVAFWCNPISGHATLYWYQQILGQGPKLLIQFQNNGVVDDSQLPKDRFSAERLKGVDSTLKIQPAKLEDSAVYLCASSLTAEQYFGPGTRLTVT.

The chain links TRBV12-5 to TRBJ2-5; D possibly corresponds to TRBD2 (6 bases). V was cut by 1 base and J by 4 bases, with 10 bases left in between. The CDR3 is 14 amino acids. The V gene's germline CDR1 is LGHNT and CDR2 FRNRAP. The CDR3 protein is CASGLGQGGETQYF. The DNA of the CDR3 is TGTGCTAGTGGTTTGGGCCAGGGAGGAGAGACCCAGTACTTC.

The table lists this clone with a count of one. CDR3 in DNA: TGTGCCAGCAGCGTTTCTAGCGGGAGAATGGGGTTTTACAATGAGCAGTTCTTC. Translating it yields CASSVSSGRMGFYNEQFF. V usage is TRBV7-6 and J usage is TRBJ2-1, with 10 positions matching TRBD2. Germline CDR1 is SGHVS and CDR2 is FNYEAQ. The CDR3 consists of 18 residues. V lost 5 bases and J lost 4; bases outside the gene matches: 14.

The chain recombines TRBV13 with TRBJ1-4; 9 nucleotides line up with TRBD1. In germline, CDR1 is PRHDT, CDR2 FYEKMQ (reference sequence). V dropped 10 bases and J dropped 5; count of bases not matched to a gene: 5. This CDR3 is built from 13 residues. The CDR3 is CATRDRGNEKLFF. For the CDR3, the DNA is TGTGCCACCCGAGACAGGGGGAATGAAAAACTGTTTTTT. The whole variable domain, filled in from reference TRBV13 and TRBJ1-4, reads AAGVIQSPRHLIKEKRETATLKCYPIPRHDTVYWYQQGPGQDPQFLISFYEKMQSDKGSIPDRFSAQQFSDYHSELNMSSLELGDSALYFCATRDRGNEKLFFGSGTQLSVL.

This sequence joins TRBV10-3 and TRBJ2-1; D not certain. The CDR3 loop spans 13 amino acids. Trimming removed 6 bases at V and 5 bases at J, with 11 bases between. In germline, CDR1 is ENHRY, CDR2 SYGVKD. The CDR3 DNA follows: TGTGCCATCAGAAAAGCAGCCGACAATGAGCAGTTCTTC. It yields the protein CAIRKAADNEQFF.

The V gene is TRBV10-1, the J gene TRBJ2-1; 8 bases line up with TRBD2. Germline values: CDR1 WNHNN, CDR2 SYGVQD (reference sequence). The J segment lost 2 bases and the V segment lost 3 bases, leaving 0 bases of the junction unmatched. The CDR3 has 14 residues. In nucleotides, the CDR3 is TGCGCCAGCAGTGAACTAGCGGCCTACAATGAGCAGTTCTTC. Encoded protein: CASSELAAYNEQFF.

The rearrangement links TRBV7-9 to TRBJ2-3, with 8 bases matching TRBD2. The CDR3 has 14 amino acids. The junction had 3 bases not matched to a gene; V was cut back by 5 bases and J by 2 bases. Germline CDR1 SEHNR, CDR2 FQNEAQ (reference sequence). The DNA of the CDR3 is TGTGCCAGCAGCGAGCGGGAGTTCACAGATACGCAGTATTTT. Amino acids: CASSEREFTDTQYF.

V usage is TRBV18 and J usage is TRBJ2-1; 10 nucleotides line up with TRBD2. Germline CDR1 KGHSH, CDR2 LQKENI. This CDR3 has 18 residues. The ends lost 3 bases at V and 1 base at J; junction bases unmatched: 9. CDR3 residues: CASSPYLSSGSSYNEQFF. In DNA form, the CDR3 reads TGTGCCAGCTCACCGTACCTGTCTAGCGGGAGTTCCTACAATGAGCAGTTCTTC.

As regards this clone: Other DNA sequences within the sample encode an identical CDR3. The J gene is TRBJ2-7, the V gene TRBV10-3; D is unclear. The CDR3 contains 13 residues. V was shortened by 3 bases and J by 0 bases, with 6 bases between the two germline ends. The germline CDR1 and CDR2 sequences are ENHRY and SYGVKD. CDR3 region: CAISDGSSYEQYF. In DNA, the CDR3 is TGTGCCATCAGTGATGGCAGCTCCTACGAGCAGTACTTC.

The chain combines TRBV5-1 with TRBJ2-3; no clear D gene. The CDR3 contains 16 residues. Germline-derived CDR1 and CDR2 are SGHRS and YFSETQ. Trimming removed 0 bases from V and 2 bases from J, with 13 bases in between. CDR3 bases: TGCGCCAGCAGCTTGGCCGTCGTCACCTCCACAGATACGCAGTATTTT. It specifies CASSLAVVTSTDTQYF.

The V call is TRBV5-1, the J call TRBJ2-1; D assignment may be TRBD1 or TRBD2 (5 bases each). The CDR3 runs 15 residues. Trimming left V 0 bases short and J 5 bases short, with 12 bases between. The germline gives CDR1 SGHRS, CDR2 YFSETQ. CDR3 in DNA: TGCGCCAGCAGCTTGGAAGGGACCATGGACAATGAGCAGTTCTTC. Translation gives CASSLEGTMDNEQFF.

The chain employs TRBV6-1 and TRBJ1-6, with D unresolved. V was pared by 2 bases and J by 9 bases, with 14 bases between. Germline loops: CDR1 MNHNS, CDR2 SASEGT. The CDR3 extends over 15 amino acids. Written as DNA, the CDR3 is TGTGCCAGCAGTGAACCAGGAATTCATGGTTCACCCCTCCACTTT. Its protein is CASSEPGIHGSPLHF.

This chain links TRBV2 with TRBJ2-3, with TRBD1 identical over 11 bases. Germline V gene lookup returns CDR1 SNHLY and CDR2 FYNNEI. Germline trimming cut 8 bases from V and 5 bases from J; bases unmatched to any gene: 3. This CDR3 has 13 residues. The CDR3 region is CASGTGGIDTQYF. DNA of the CDR3: TGTGCCAGCGGGACAGGGGGGATAGATACGCAGTATTTT.

Turning to this clone: One end of the junction does not line up with germline, which may come from a read error. The chain recombines TRBV30 with TRBJ2-5, with a weak D call TRBD2 (7 bases). Germline V gene lookup returns CDR1 GTSNPN and CDR2 SVGIG (reference sequence). The CDR3 loop spans 14 amino acids. CDR3: CAWSVSGGQGTQYF. DNA of the CDR3: TGTGCCTGGAGTGTTTCCGGGGGGCAAGGGACCCAGTACTTC.

With respect to this clone: This CDR3 is also generated by other DNA sequences in the sample. This sequence joins TRBV7-9 and TRBJ2-7; D is undetermined. CDR1 is SEHNR and CDR2 is FQNEAQ in the germline V gene (reference sequence). This CDR3 has 12 residues. Trimming took off 1 base at V and 4 bases at J, with 5 bases between the two ends. CDR3 nucleotide sequence: TGTGCCAGCAGCTTAGACCCTTACGAGCAGTACTTC. Its protein is CASSLDPYEQYF.

As for this clone: Other DNA sequences within the sample encode an identical CDR3. V and J are TRBV5-1 and TRBJ1-2; 7 positions agree with TRBD1. Germline CDR1 and CDR2: SGHRS and YFSETQ. The ends lost 4 bases at V and 4 bases at J; junction bases unmatched: 1. The CDR3 length is 12 residues. The CDR3 DNA sequence: TGCGCCAGCAGCGAGGGGGCCTATGGCTACACCTTC. Its translation: CASSEGAYGYTF.